These 11 T cell receptor beta chains were sequenced from one sample in a study of graft-versus-host responses after intestinal transplantation. The data were produced by immunoSEQ multiplex PCR, yet TCRdb's version contains in-frame clones alone and is incomplete. The repertoire includes fewer than 80,000 clones, over 90% of them detected once, and about 1.5% sits in the top ten. These receptors' antigens are unknown. Sequencing was performed on unstimulated CD8+ T cells sorted from spleen or lymph node cells, taken before transplant. These receptors originate from a human donor who was the organ donor for an intestinal transplant.

This chain links TRBV7-3 with TRBJ2-1, with TRBD2 matching over 12 bases. CDR1 and CDR2 (germline): SGHTA, FQGTGA. This CDR3 contains 20 residues. V was clipped by 5 bases and J by 1 base; unmatched bases: 15. The CDR3 region has the DNA TGTGCCAGCAGCCCGGGGCCGGGACTAGCGGGTCAAGTTTCCTACAATGAGCAGTTCTTC. As protein: CASSPGPGLAGQVSYNEQFF.

The genes are TRBV6-5 and TRBJ2-3; 8 nucleotides line up with TRBD2. The CDR3 totals 16 residues. Germline V lookup: CDR1 MNHEY, CDR2 SVGAGI. The J segment lost 4 bases and the V segment lost 0 bases, leaving 6 bases of the junction unmatched. The CDR3 region is CASSYSSGGGADTQYF. CDR3 DNA sequence: TGTGCCAGCAGTTACTCCAGCGGGGGAGGCGCAGATACGCAGTATTTT.

This clone is labeled as medium-sized. This rearrangement joins TRBV7-3 to TRBJ2-2; TRBD2 aligns across 16 bases. The CDR3 consists of 20 residues. CDR1 and CDR2 from the germline V gene are SGHTA and FQGTGA. V gave up 5 bases and J gave up 3 bases; unmatched junction bases: 12. The CDR3 sequence: CASSRDPGLAGGPDTGELFF. Here the CDR3 DNA reads TGTGCCAGCAGCCGTGATCCGGGACTAGCGGGAGGGCCCGACACCGGGGAGCTGTTTTTT.

This clone appeared a single time. The chain is built from TRBV7-9 and TRBJ1-1, with TRBD1 identical over 7 bases. Germline trimming cut 5 bases from V and 5 bases from J; bases unmatched to any gene: 11. Germline V gene lookup returns CDR1 SEHNR and CDR2 FQNEAQ (reference sequence). CDR3 size: 15 residues. The CDR3 DNA reads TGTGCCAGCAGCACGACACGACAGGGAAGAACTGAAGCTTTCTTT. Its translation: CASSTTRQGRTEAFF.

The V call is TRBV6-5, the J call TRBJ2-5; 10 nucleotides align to TRBD2. This CDR3 region has 16 residues. Germline loops: CDR1 MNHEY, CDR2 SVGAGI. V shed 0 bases, J shed 0 bases, and the junction held 1 base outside the gene matches. The CDR3 DNA reads TGTGCCAGCAGTTACTCGACTAGCGGGCACCAAGAGACCCAGTACTTC. It translates to CASSYSTSGHQETQYF.

This sequence joins TRBV7-3 and TRBJ2-2; D not certain. Germline CDR1 and CDR2: SGHTA and FQGTGA. Trimming cost V 6 bases and J 5 bases, with 16 bases left between them. The CDR3 is 15 amino acids. CDR3 amino acids: CASSLMGRRTGELFF. As DNA, the CDR3 is TGTGCCAGCAGTCTTATGGGCAGACGGACCGGGGAGCTGTTTTTT.

This clone has more than one count but fewer than ten. The chain recombines TRBV6-6 with TRBJ2-7; no firm D call. Trimming cost V 2 bases and J 0 bases, with 8 bases left between them. The CDR3 contains 14 residues. Germline loops: CDR1 MNHNY, CDR2 SVGAGI (reference sequence). The CDR3 spells CASSYQDDSYEQYF. CDR3 sequence (DNA): TGTGCCAGCAGTTACCAGGATGACTCCTACGAGCAGTACTTC.

The table lists this clone with a count of one. The chain employs TRBV5-6 and TRBJ2-7; D gene uncertain. This CDR3 comprises 14 residues. Trimming cost V 0 bases and J 4 bases, with 11 bases left between them. Germline CDR1 and CDR2: SGHDT and YYEEEE. CDR3 region: CASSLGLELYEQYF. The DNA for the CDR3 is TGTGCCAGCAGCTTGGGCCTAGAATTGTACGAGCAGTACTTC.

V and J are TRBV30 and TRBJ1-2; D uncertain. The CDR3 covers 13 residues. V lost 0 bases to trimming and J lost 4 bases, with 9 bases between them. Germline lookup yields CDR1 GTSNPN and CDR2 SVGIG (reference sequence). The CDR3 sequence is CAWSVGEAYGYTF. The CDR3 DNA follows: TGTGCCTGGAGTGTGGGAGAGGCCTATGGCTACACCTTC.

The chain is built from TRBV6-4 and TRBJ1-5, with 10 bases matching TRBD1. Per germline, CDR1 MRHNA and CDR2 SNTAGT. CDR3 length: 15 residues. After removal of 2 bases from V and 2 bases from J, the junction contained 0 bases not matched to a gene. The CDR3, as DNA: TGTGCCAGCAGTGACGGGACAGGGGGCAATCAGCCCCAGCATTTT. Translation gives CASSDGTGGNQPQHF.

The chain joins TRBV27 to TRBJ1-2; D might be TRBD1 (6 bases). The germline V gene has CDR1 MNHEY and CDR2 SMNVEV (reference sequence). Trimming cost V 2 bases and J 2 bases, with 9 bases left between them. The CDR3 loop spans 14 amino acids. CDR3 DNA sequence: TGTGCCAGCAGTTTAGGGGGCAGCAACTATGGCTACACCTTC. Translation gives CASSLGGSNYGYTF.